The next 28 T cell receptor beta chains were all read from a single sample in a study of PD-1 blockade in mismatch repair-deficient tumors. The repertoire was sequenced with immunoSEQ multiplex PCR; TCRdb's copy has only in-frame clones and lacks some. The sample holds about 100,000 clones, approximately 83% seen once. This specimen consisted of peripheral blood, obtained about 36 weeks after starting pembrolizumab. Receptor source: an adult with mismatch repair-deficient cancer.

CDR3 bases: TGTGCCAGCAGCTTAGGTGTGAAGACCCAGTACTTC. This gives the protein CASSLGVKTQYF. V is TRBV7-2 and J is TRBJ2-5, with D unclear. Germline values: CDR1 SGHTA, CDR2 FQGNSA. The CDR3 extends over 12 amino acids. Trimming shortened V by 1 base and J by 6 bases, and 6 bases separated the two germline ends.

V gene TRBV5-4 combines with J gene TRBJ1-2; D is ambiguous. The length of the CDR3 is 13 residues. V was shortened by 4 bases and J by 2 bases, with 9 bases between the two germline ends. Germline V gives CDR1 SGHNT, CDR2 YYREEE (reference sequence). The CDR3 is CASSVDANYGYTF. The CDR3 nucleotides are TGTGCCAGCAGCGTGGACGCAAACTATGGCTACACCTTC.

The V call is TRBV6-1, the J call TRBJ1-1; D not certain. This CDR3 has 12 residues. V gave up 2 bases and J gave up 13 bases, with 14 bases separating them. Germline V CDR1 and CDR2: MNHNS, SASEGT. The CDR3 DNA reads TGTGCCAGCAGTGAAAAACGGCCAGAGGGTTTCTTT. It codes for CASSEKRPEGFF.

The chain joins TRBV6-6 to TRBJ1-2, with 9 bases aligning to TRBD1. This CDR3 has 13 amino acids. CDR1 and CDR2 from the germline V gene are MNHNY and SVGAGI (reference sequence). V dropped 5 bases and J dropped 6; count of bases not matched to a gene: 4. CDR3 coding DNA: TGTGCCAGCAGTCAACAGGGGGCAAATGGCTACACCTTC. Translated: CASSQQGANGYTF.

The V gene is TRBV11-2, the J gene TRBJ2-2, with D perhaps matching TRBD1 (5 bases). The CDR3 runs to 17 residues. Trimming pared 7 bases from V and 5 bases from J, leaving 23 bases between. Germline lookup yields CDR1 SGHAT and CDR2 FQNNGV. DNA of the CDR3: TGTGCCAGCACCTGGCGGCAGGGCGCTTTCTGGACCGGGGAGCTGTTTTTT. This codes for CASTWRQGAFWTGELFF.

This chain uses TRBV6-1 with TRBJ1-2; TRBD1 matches 7 bases. Germline values: CDR1 MNHNS, CDR2 SASEGT. J was trimmed by 4 bases and V by 8 bases; bases with no gene match: 7. This CDR3 has 13 amino acids. The CDR3 here is CASHQGGGYGYTF. CDR3 nucleotides: TGTGCCAGCCATCAAGGGGGCGGCTATGGCTACACCTTC.

The chain recombines TRBV29-1 with TRBJ2-1, with 7 bases aligning to TRBD2. Germline CDR1 reads SQVTM; CDR2 reads ANQGSEA. CDR3 length: 15 residues. Trimming at V came to 7 bases and at J to 0 bases, leaving 9 bases not matched to a gene. The CDR3 DNA sequence: TGCAGCGCTAACCAGCGGGGCTTCTCCTACAATGAGCAGTTCTTC. This gives the protein CSANQRGFSYNEQFF.

The V call is TRBV4-3, the J call TRBJ1-2; D is unresolved. Between the trimmed V and J ends, which lost 1 base and 2 bases, there was a span of 11 bases. The CDR3 is 15 residues long. The germline V gene has CDR1 LGHNA and CDR2 YSLEER. The CDR3 is CASSQVVGLNYGYTF. The CDR3 region has the DNA TGCGCCAGCAGCCAAGTTGTGGGCCTAAACTATGGCTACACCTTC.

This sequence joins TRBV30 and TRBJ2-1; the D call may be TRBD1 or TRBD2 (5 bases each). This CDR3 region has 12 residues. Trimming removed 1 base from V and 8 bases from J, with 9 bases in between. The germline gives CDR1 GTSNPN, CDR2 SVGIG (reference sequence). This chain's CDR3 is CAWSAEGHEQFF. The CDR3 bases are TGTGCCTGGAGTGCAGAGGGACATGAGCAGTTCTTC.

This clone appeared a few times. This sequence joins TRBV9 and TRBJ2-7; a possible D gene is TRBD2 (6 bases). Looked up from germline, CDR1 is SGDLS and CDR2 is YYNGEE. Trimming cost V 0 bases and J 0 bases, with 10 bases left between them. The CDR3 consists of 15 residues. CDR3 residues: CASSVGAGRSYEQYF. The CDR3 bases are TGTGCCAGCAGCGTAGGGGCGGGACGCTCCTACGAGCAGTACTTC.

V gene TRBV2 combines with J gene TRBJ2-7; no firm D call. The CDR3 contains 14 residues. V lost 3 bases and J 4 bases, leaving 13 bases between the germline ends. Germline CDR1 SNHLY, CDR2 FYNNEI. The CDR3 region is CASSEGKGSYEQYF. The CDR3 DNA follows: TGTGCCAGCAGTGAGGGCAAAGGGTCTTACGAGCAGTACTTC. The full variable domain, with the rest looked up from reference TRBV2 and TRBJ2-7, is EPEVTQTPSHQVTQMGQEVILRCVPISNHLYFYWYRQILGQKVEFLVSFYNNEISEKSEIFDDQFSVERPDGSNFTLKIRSTKLEDSAMYFCASSEGKGSYEQYFGPGTRLTVT.

This clone was counted a few times. V gene TRBV7-8 combines with J gene TRBJ2-5; D uncertain. The germline V gene has CDR1 SGHVS and CDR2 FQNEAQ. With 5 bases removed from V and 1 base from J, the gap between germline ends came to 14 bases. This CDR3 region has 15 residues. CDR3 nucleotides: TGTGCCAGCAGCCCACAACAGAACCGCCAAGAGACCCAGTACTTC. The encoded protein is CASSPQQNRQETQYF.

This chain connects TRBV7-2 to TRBJ1-1, with D unclear. This CDR3 contains 12 residues. In germline, CDR1 is SGHTA, CDR2 FQGNSA. V lost 1 base to trimming and J lost 6 bases, with 6 bases between them. In DNA, the CDR3 is TGTGCCAGCAGCTTAGAGGCGGCTGAAGCTTTCTTT. It translates to CASSLEAAEAFF. Full variable domain (remainder filled in from reference TRBV7-2 and TRBJ1-1): GAGVSQSPSNKVTEKGKDVELRCDPISGHTALYWYRQSLGQGLEFLIYFQGNSAPDKSGLPSDRFSAERTGGSVSTLTIQRTQQEDSAVYLCASSLEAAEAFFGQGTRLTVV.

The chain uses TRBV9 and TRBJ1-2; TRBD1 is a possible D gene (5 bases). The CDR3 loop spans 15 amino acids. Germline loops: CDR1 SGDLS, CDR2 YYNGEE. V dropped 4 bases and J dropped 1 base, with 14 bases sitting between them. The CDR3 DNA follows: TGTGCCAGCAGCCCCCGTGACAGTCGTAACTATGGCTACACCTTC. Protein product: CASSPRDSRNYGYTF.

The chain uses TRBV9 and TRBJ2-3; the D is unclear. V was trimmed by 7 bases and J by 3 bases, leaving 3 bases between them. The CDR3 length is 10 residues. Germline assignment: CDR1 SGDLS and CDR2 YYNGEE. The CDR3 reads CASGTDTQYF. The CDR3 DNA sequence: TGTGCCAGCGGAACAGATACGCAGTATTTT.

The rearrangement links TRBV5-1 to TRBJ2-5; D call uncertain. The germline gives CDR1 SGHRS, CDR2 YFSETQ. With 5 bases removed from V and 6 bases from J, the gap between germline ends came to 11 bases. The CDR3 covers 12 residues. CDR3 bases: TGCGCCAGCAGTGACCAGACGAAGACCCAGTACTTC. As protein: CASSDQTKTQYF. The whole variable domain, remainder taken from reference TRBV5-1 and TRBJ2-5, is KAGVTQTPRYLIKTRGQQVTLSCSPISGHRSVSWYQQTPGQGLQFLFEYFSETQRNKGNFPGRFSGRQFSNSRSEMNVSTLELGDSALYLCASSDQTKTQYFGPGTRLLVL.

This clone was recorded once. The V gene is TRBV4-1, the J gene TRBJ2-1; 12 bases align to TRBD2. Unmatched junction bases numbered 13, after V lost 6 bases and J lost 10 bases. CDR3 length equals 16 residues. Germline V CDR1 and CDR2: MGHRA, YSYEKL. The DNA of the CDR3 is TGCGCCAGCAGGAGACTAGCGGGAGTAGGAATTGAAGAGCAGTTCTTC. This sequence encodes CASRRLAGVGIEEQFF.

The chain couples TRBV5-1 to TRBJ2-1; 7 bases agree with TRBD2. This CDR3 comprises 13 residues. Per the germline V gene, CDR1 is SGHRS and CDR2 is YFSETQ. The ends lost 5 bases at V and 9 bases at J; junction bases unmatched: 8. In nucleotides, the CDR3 is TGCGCCAGCAGTTATGGACTAGGATCTGAGCAGTTCTTC. This gives the protein CASSYGLGSEQFF.

The chain uses TRBV9 and TRBJ2-1; either TRBD1 or TRBD2 may supply D (5 bases each). The V gene's germline CDR1 is SGDLS and CDR2 YYNGEE. Trimming left V 3 bases short and J 2 bases short, with 18 bases between. The CDR3 runs to 17 residues. Written as DNA, the CDR3 is TGTGCCAGCAGCGCCCCCGCCGGGACCCGTACCTACAATGAGCAGTTCTTC. It encodes CASSAPAGTRTYNEQFF.

This clone was detected only a few times. The chain has TRBV30 and TRBJ2-1; D unresolved. In germline, CDR1 is GTSNPN, CDR2 SVGIG (reference sequence). V lost 2 bases to trimming and J lost 5 bases, with 10 bases between them. The CDR3 length is 13 residues. The CDR3 sequence: CAWSTGPNNEQFF. The CDR3, as DNA: TGTGCCTGGAGTACCGGTCCCAACAATGAGCAGTTCTTC.

This clone turned up a few times. In DNA, the CDR3 is TGTGCCAGCAGTACCGGGATCCAAGAGACCCAGTACTTC. It translates to CASSTGIQETQYF. This chain links TRBV5-4 with TRBJ2-5; tentative D call: TRBD2 (5 bases). This CDR3 is built from 13 residues. With 5 bases removed from V and 1 base from J, the gap between germline ends came to 9 bases. The germline V gene has CDR1 SGHNT and CDR2 YYREEE (reference sequence).

The chain has TRBV6-1 and TRBJ2-2; D ambiguous. V was trimmed by 2 bases and J by 6 bases, leaving 7 bases between them. This CDR3 spans 13 amino acids. Germline CDR1 MNHNS, CDR2 SASEGT. CDR3 loop: CASSESRAGELFF. The CDR3 nucleotides are TGTGCCAGCAGTGAATCTAGAGCCGGGGAGCTGTTTTTT.

V gene TRBV27 combines with J gene TRBJ1-2; 9 bases are shared with TRBD1. Trimming cost V 5 bases and J 6 bases; bases outside gene matches: 10. The CDR3 covers 15 residues. From germline, CDR1 is MNHEY and CDR2 SMNVEV (reference sequence). CDR3 nucleotide sequence: TGTGCCAGCAGTACGAGCCCGGGACAGGGAAATGGCTACACCTTC. This translates into CASSTSPGQGNGYTF.

The chain couples TRBV6-7 to TRBJ1-2, with a possible D match to TRBD1 (6 bases). TRBV6-7 is flagged as an ORF with uncertain function. There are 13 residues in the CDR3. Here the CDR3 DNA reads TGTGCTGCTAAAGAGGGGGGGTCGGGAGGCTACACCTTC. This gives the protein CAAKEGGSGGYTF.

This chain joins TRBV7-9 and TRBJ1-2; D perhaps matches TRBD1 (5 bases). V shed 1 base and J shed 8 bases, with 14 bases lying between them. This CDR3 is built from 14 residues. Germline CDR1 and CDR2: SEHNR and FQNEAQ (reference sequence). Written as DNA, the CDR3 is TGTGCCAGCAGCTTAGATCGGAGGAAGGGGGGCTACACCTTC. Translation gives CASSLDRRKGGYTF. The entire variable domain, with the rest obtained from reference TRBV7-9 and TRBJ1-2, is as follows: DTGVSQNPRHKITKRGQNVTFRCDPISEHNRLYWYRQTLGQGPEFLTYFQNEAQLEKSRLLSDRFSAERPKGSFSTLEIQRTEQGDSAMYLCASSLDRRKGGYTFGSGTRLTVV.

The rearrangement links TRBV11-2 to TRBJ1-1; no clear D gene. The V gene's germline CDR1 is SGHAT and CDR2 FQNNGV. The CDR3 contains 11 residues. The ends were cut back, 1 base at V and 8 bases at J, with 5 bases in the middle. CDR3 sequence reads: CASSLGLEAFF. CDR3 DNA: TGTGCCAGCAGCTTAGGTCTCGAAGCTTTCTTT.

The chain recombines TRBV9 with TRBJ2-1, with 7 bases fitting TRBD1. With V trimmed by 3 bases and J by 3 bases, 6 bases remained unmatched. The CDR3 is 15 residues long. Germline CDR1 SGDLS, CDR2 YYNGEE. CDR3 region: CASSETGQLYNEQFF. CDR3 in DNA: TGTGCCAGCAGCGAAACGGGACAGCTCTACAATGAGCAGTTCTTC.

The table lists this clone with a count of one. This sequence joins TRBV6-6 and TRBJ2-7; perhaps TRBD1 as D (6 bases). With 6 bases removed from V and 6 bases from J, the gap between germline ends came to 12 bases. This CDR3 is 12 amino acids long. Germline-derived CDR1 and CDR2 are MNHNY and SVGAGI (reference sequence). The CDR3 sequence is CASRTTGSEQYF. DNA of the CDR3: TGTGCCAGCAGAACCACAGGGTCCGAGCAGTACTTC.